Below, 12 T cell receptor beta chains from the same sample are listed, as sequenced in a study of blood T cell repertoires in COVID-19. The repertoire was sequenced with immunoSEQ multiplex PCR; TCRdb's copy has only in-frame clones and lacks some. The data contain 140,000 or so clones, 80% to 90% of them singletons. Sequenced material: peripheral blood. The receptor source for this set is a man in his sixties with active or convalescent COVID-19.

The chain joins TRBV9 to TRBJ1-2; 9 nucleotides match TRBD1. Trimming at V came to 1 base and at J to 5 bases, leaving 6 bases not matched to a gene. CDR1 and CDR2 (germline): SGDLS, YYNGEE. The CDR3 totals 15 residues. CDR3 in amino acids: CASSVSTGGKYGYTF. The CDR3 DNA reads as TGTGCCAGCAGCGTAAGCACAGGGGGCAAGTATGGCTACACCTTC.

The rearrangement uses TRBV28 and TRBJ1-1, with D perhaps TRBD1 (6 bases). CDR1 MDHEN and CDR2 SYDVKM come from the germline V gene. The V gene lost 4 bases and the J gene lost 1 base, with 22 bases spanning the gap. The CDR3 is 18 residues long. In nucleotides, the CDR3 is TGTGCCAGCAGTTCGAAAACACAGGGTCGTCGTCGGAACACTGAAGCTTTCTTT. Protein: CASSSKTQGRRRNTEAFF.

This clone was seen just once. The chain joins TRBV12-5 to TRBJ2-1; TRBD1 matches 7 bases. Germline V gene lookup returns CDR1 LGHNT and CDR2 FRNRAP. CDR3 size: 15 residues. V trimming: 2 bases; J trimming: 2 bases; junction bases outside the gene matches: 3. Here the CDR3 DNA reads TGTGCTAGTGGTTTGTGGCAGGGGGCCTACAATGAGCAGTTCTTC. This sequence encodes CASGLWQGAYNEQFF.

This chain joins TRBV5-1 and TRBJ2-7; 7 nucleotides agree with TRBD2. V lost 4 bases and J lost 3; bases outside the gene matches: 10. This CDR3 has 15 residues. CDR1 is SGHRS, CDR2 YFSETQ, per germline. The CDR3 nucleotides are TGCGCCAGCAGCCGAGCTAGCGGAGATCTCTACGAGCAGTACTTC. This encodes CASSRASGDLYEQYF.

The chain employs TRBV28 and TRBJ1-3, with a weak D call TRBD1 (6 bases). Germline V CDR1 and CDR2: MDHEN, SYDVKM. Trimming shortened V by 6 bases and J by 6 bases, and 15 bases separated the two germline ends. This CDR3 has 14 amino acids. The CDR3 region is CASRQDSPVNTIYF. CDR3 coding DNA: TGTGCCAGCAGACAGGACAGTCCCGTAAACACCATATATTTT.

The rearrangement uses TRBV7-9 and TRBJ2-7, with 9 bases lining up with TRBD1. CDR3 length: 15 amino acids. CDR1 is SEHNR, CDR2 FQNEAQ, per germline (reference sequence). The J segment lost 4 bases and the V segment lost 3 bases, leaving 7 bases of the junction unmatched. CDR3 protein: CASSFLTGGAYEQYF. The CDR3 bases are TGTGCCAGCAGCTTTCTGACAGGGGGTGCGTACGAGCAGTACTTC.

The rearrangement links TRBV28 to TRBJ2-1; 9 positions agree with TRBD2. The CDR3 totals 15 residues. Germline loops: CDR1 MDHEN, CDR2 SYDVKM. V was pared by 2 bases and J by 6 bases, with 5 bases of the junction left unmatched. For the CDR3, the DNA is TGTGCCAGCAGTTTAGGGACTAGCTTTTCCAATGAGCAGTTCTTC. It translates to CASSLGTSFSNEQFF. Looking up the rest from reference TRBV28 and TRBJ2-1 gives the full variable domain: DVKVTQSSRYLVKRTGEKVFLECVQDMDHENMFWYRQDPGLGLRLIYFSYDVKMKEKGDIPEGYSVSREKKERFSLILESASTNQTSMYLCASSLGTSFSNEQFFGPGTRLTVL.

The chain employs TRBV9 and TRBJ2-1; possibly TRBD2 for D (5 bases). The ends were cut back, 4 bases at V and 6 bases at J, with 14 bases in the middle. From germline, CDR1 is SGDLS and CDR2 YYNGEE. The CDR3 is 14 amino acids. CDR3 coding DNA: TGTGCCAGCAGCTCCCACGGCGGGTTCAATGAGCAGTTCTTC. Its translation is CASSSHGGFNEQFF.

The chain uses TRBV4-3 and TRBJ2-7; D gene ambiguous. V lost 3 bases and J 3 bases, leaving 15 bases between the germline ends. Looked up from germline, CDR1 is LGHNA and CDR2 is YSLEER. This CDR3 has 15 residues. The CDR3 protein is CASSQAVIADYEQYF. CDR3 nucleotide sequence: TGCGCCAGCAGCCAGGCCGTAATAGCTGACTACGAGCAGTACTTC.

This sequence joins TRBV3-1 (or the pseudogene TRBV3-2) and TRBJ1-1; the match to TRBD1 covers 9 bases. The CDR3 sequence is 14 residues long. The V segment lost 3 bases and the J segment 6 bases; nucleotides outside the gene matches: 5. Germline V gives CDR1 LGHDT, CDR2 YNNKEL (reference sequence). The CDR3 reads CASSQPDRGSEAFF. The CDR3 DNA follows: TGTGCCAGCAGCCAGCCGGACAGGGGCTCTGAAGCTTTCTTT.

This clone was picked up a small number of times. This chain joins TRBV11-2 and TRBJ2-7, with 9 nucleotides matching TRBD1. Germline V CDR1 and CDR2: SGHAT, FQNNGV. J was trimmed by 6 bases and V by 5 bases; bases with no gene match: 14. The CDR3 runs 16 residues. This CDR3 reads CASSTPDRGLLTEQYF. In DNA form, the CDR3 reads TGTGCCAGCAGCACCCCGGACAGGGGATTATTAACCGAGCAGTACTTC. Full variable domain (rest looked up from reference TRBV11-2 and TRBJ2-7): EAGVAQSPRYKIIEKRQSVAFWCNPISGHATLYWYQQILGQGPKLLIQFQNNGVVDDSQLPKDRFSAERLKGVDSTLKIQPAKLEDSAVYLCASSTPDRGLLTEQYFGPGTRLTVT.

This clone occurred once. The V gene is TRBV28, the J gene TRBJ2-3, with 7 bases that match TRBD2. The V and J ends lost 7 bases and 1 base, in that order; junction bases with no gene match: 11. The CDR3 consists of 16 residues. Germline assignment: CDR1 MDHEN and CDR2 SYDVKM. The DNA of the CDR3 is TGTGCCAGCACCCCCTATGGGAGGGGCGGCACAGATACGCAGTATTTT. It yields the protein CASTPYGRGGTDTQYF.